The 2 T cell receptor beta chains listed next were all sequenced from one sample in a study of T cells after posttransplantation cyclophosphamide. Clones were read by immunoSEQ multiplex PCR, and TCRdb kept only the in-frame ones, dropping some. The data show approximately 21,000 clones, 95% to 99% seen once. Sequencing was performed on naive CD8+ T cells sorted from PBMCs. Source of these receptors: a man aged 35-49 years in good health, CMV-negative, and a related stem cell transplant donor.

The chain couples TRBV30 to TRBJ2-4; 10 bases match TRBD2. J was trimmed by 7 bases and V by 1 base; bases with no gene match: 10. The CDR3 extends over 16 amino acids. CDR1 GTSNPN and CDR2 SVGIG come from the germline V gene (reference sequence). The CDR3 loop is CAWSGLSSGSGNIQYF. CDR3 nucleotide sequence: TGTGCCTGGAGTGGACTATCTAGCGGGAGTGGGAACATTCAGTACTTC.

The CDR3 reads CASIGTPSYEQYF. Written as DNA, the CDR3 is TGTGCCAGTATCGGGACACCCTCCTACGAGCAGTACTTC. The chain recombines TRBV19 with TRBJ2-7, with D possibly TRBD1 on 6 matching bases. Deletions cut 7 bases from V and 0 bases from J, with 10 bases between. This CDR3 spans 13 amino acids. Germline values: CDR1 LNHDA, CDR2 SQIVND (reference sequence).